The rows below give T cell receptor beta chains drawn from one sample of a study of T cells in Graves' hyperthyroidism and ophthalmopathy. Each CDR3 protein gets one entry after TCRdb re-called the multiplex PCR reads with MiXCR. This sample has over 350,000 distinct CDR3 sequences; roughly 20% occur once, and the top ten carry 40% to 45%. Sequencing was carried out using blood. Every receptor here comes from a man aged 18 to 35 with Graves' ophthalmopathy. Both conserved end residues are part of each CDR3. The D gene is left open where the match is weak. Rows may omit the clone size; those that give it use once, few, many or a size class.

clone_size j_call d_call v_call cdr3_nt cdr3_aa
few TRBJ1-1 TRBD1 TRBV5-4 TGTGCCAGCACCAGACCCGACAGGGGAAACACTGAAGCTTTCTTT CASTRPDRGNTEAFF
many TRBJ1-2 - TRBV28 TGTGCCAGCATCCCCGACACCGTTTTACTATGGGGCTACACCTTC CASIPDTVLLWGYTF
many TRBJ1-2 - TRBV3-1 TGTGCCAGCAGCCAAGCCGGGGATGGTTTGGGCTACACCTTC CASSQAGDGLGYTF
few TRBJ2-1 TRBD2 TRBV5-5 TGTGCCAGCAGCGGAGGACTAGCTGCTCCCTACAATGAGCAGTTCTTC CASSGGLAAPYNEQFF
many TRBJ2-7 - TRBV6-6 TGTGCCAGCAGTTACTCGTGGTGGGACTCCTACGAGCAGTACTTC CASSYSWWDSYEQYF
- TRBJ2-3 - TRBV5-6 TGTGCCAGCAGCTTGGTCGAATTGAAGGGTACGCAGTATTTT CASSLVELKGTQYF
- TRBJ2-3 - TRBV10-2 TGCGCCAGCAGTGAGTCGTTGATCCTCGAAGGGACAGATACGCAGTATTTT CASSESLILEGTDTQYF
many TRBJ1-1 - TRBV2 TGTGCCAGCAGGGAGGTGTTTGGAGCTTTCTTT CASREVFGAFF
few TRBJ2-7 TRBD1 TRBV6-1 TGTGCCAGCAGCTACCAGGGACAGGGGATTAAATACGAGCAGTACTTC CASSYQGQGIKYEQYF
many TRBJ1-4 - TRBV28 TGTGCCAGCAGGCGGGGGGATAGGCGCGAAAAACTGTTTTTT CASRRGDRREKLFF
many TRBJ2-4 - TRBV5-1 TGCGCCAGCAGCTTGGCTGGGGGCGAGGGCAAAAACATTCAGTACTTC CASSLAGGEGKNIQYF
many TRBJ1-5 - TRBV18 TGTGCCAGCTCACCTTACAGGGATGAGCAGCCCCAGCATTTT CASSPYRDEQPQHF
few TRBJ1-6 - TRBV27 TGTGCCAGCAGTTTATCGTCTTTGGAGGGAGCGAATTCACCCCTCCACTTT CASSLSSLEGANSPLHF
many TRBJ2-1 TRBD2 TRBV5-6 TGTGCCAGCAGCTTGCCGGGACTAGCGTCTTGGAATGAGCAGTTCTTC CASSLPGLASWNEQFF
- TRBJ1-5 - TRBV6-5 TGTGCCAGCAGTTACTCGGGGGAATCCCATCAGCCCCAGCATTTT CASSYSGESHQPQHF
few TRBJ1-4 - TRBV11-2 TGTGCCAGCAGGGCGGGAAATGAAAAACTGTTTTTT CASRAGNEKLFF
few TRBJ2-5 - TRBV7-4 TGTGCCAGCAGCTTTAATATTGGTAACTTTCAAGAGACCCAGTACTTC CASSFNIGNFQETQYF
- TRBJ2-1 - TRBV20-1 TGCAGTGCCCCACTCGGGGGCAGGGGGACGGGGGAGCAGTTCTTC CSAPLGGRGTGEQFF
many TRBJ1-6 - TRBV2 TGTGCCAGCAGTGAGGGGGGAGGGGATTCACCCCTCCACTTT CASSEGGGDSPLHF
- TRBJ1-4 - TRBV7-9 TGTGCCAGCAGCCCTGGGGGGGGCGATGAAAAACTGTTTTTT CASSPGGGDEKLFF
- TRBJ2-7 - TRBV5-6 TGTGCCAGCAGCTTGGCTATGACTTACGAGCAGTACTTC CASSLAMTYEQYF
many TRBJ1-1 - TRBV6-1 TGTGCCATTCACCCTGTAAAGGGGCCATCGTCGAACACTGAAGCTTTCTTT CAIHPVKGPSSNTEAFF
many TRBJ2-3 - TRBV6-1 TGTGCCAGCAGATATTCCGATACGCAGTATTTT CASRYSDTQYF
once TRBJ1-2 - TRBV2 TGTGCCAGCACCCAACAGGGAAATGGCTACACCTTC CASTQQGNGYTF
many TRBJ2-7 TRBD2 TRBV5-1 TGCGCCAGCAGCTCGGATCTAGCGGGGGGGCGCGAGCAGTACTTC CASSSDLAGGREQYF
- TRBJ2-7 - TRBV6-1 TGTGCCAGCAACCAGGGGGGGCCCCGGGGGGGGGAGCAGTACTTC CASNQGGPRGGEQYF
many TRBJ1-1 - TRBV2 TGTGCCAGCAGTAGCCAGGTGAACACTGAAGCTTTCTTT CASSSQVNTEAFF
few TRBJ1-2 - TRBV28 TGTGCCAGCAGTATCGAGGGACATAACTATGGCTACACCTTC CASSIEGHNYGYTF
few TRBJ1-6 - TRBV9 TGTGCCAGCAGCGTAGGGCGGAATTCACCCCTCCACTTT CASSVGRNSPLHF
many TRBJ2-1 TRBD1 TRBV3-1 TGTGCCAGCAGCCAAGATCTTGACAGGGGCTCCTACAATGAGCAGTTCTTC CASSQDLDRGSYNEQFF
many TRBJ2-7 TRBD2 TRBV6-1 TGTGCCAGCAGTGAACCCCGCGGGGGGGGTTCCTACGAGCAGTACTTC CASSEPRGGGSYEQYF
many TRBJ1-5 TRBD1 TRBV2 TGTGCCAGCAGTGGGTCCGCAGGGGGGAATCAGCCCCAGCATTTT CASSGSAGGNQPQHF
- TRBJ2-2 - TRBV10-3 TGTGCCATCGGAAACACCGGGGAGCTGTTTTTT CAIGNTGELFF
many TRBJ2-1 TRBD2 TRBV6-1 TGTGCCAGCAGTATGCTAGCGGGGCGTTACAATGAGCAGTTCTTC CASSMLAGRYNEQFF
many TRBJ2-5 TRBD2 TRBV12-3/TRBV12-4 TGTGCCAGCAGTTTAGAGCGGGGGGGCCGCCAAGAGACCCAGTACTTC CASSLERGGRQETQYF
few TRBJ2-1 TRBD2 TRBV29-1 TGCAGCGTTACTAGCGGGGGATTAAGCTCCTACAATGAGCAGTTCTTC CSVTSGGLSSYNEQFF
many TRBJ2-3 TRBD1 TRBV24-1 TGTGCCACCAGTGATTTGCTACCCCAGGGGGCGAATACGCAGTATTTT CATSDLLPQGANTQYF
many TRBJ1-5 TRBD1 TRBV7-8 TGTGCCAGCAGCTTAGGAGAAGGACAGGGTTATCAGCCCCAGCATTTT CASSLGEGQGYQPQHF
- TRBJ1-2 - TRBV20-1 TGCAGTGGCCATTCAGCGGGTTTTGATGGCTACACCTTC CSGHSAGFDGYTF
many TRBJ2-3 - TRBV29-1 TGCAGCGTACTAGCAGACACAGATACGCAGTATTTT CSVLADTDTQYF
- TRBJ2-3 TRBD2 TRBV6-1 TGTGCCAGTCGATTTAGCGGGGCAATCACAGATACGCAGTATTTT CASRFSGAITDTQYF
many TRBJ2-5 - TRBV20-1 TGCAGTGCTTTGTTCGGGCAAGAGACCCAGTACTTC CSALFGQETQYF
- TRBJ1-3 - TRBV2 TGTGCCAGCAGCTCCCTCGTGGAGGGAAACACCATATATTTT CASSSLVEGNTIYF
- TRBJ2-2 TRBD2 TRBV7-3 TGTGCCAGCAGCGAAACCGGGACTAGCGGGGGGGTAAACACCGGGGAGCTGTTTTTT CASSETGTSGGVNTGELFF
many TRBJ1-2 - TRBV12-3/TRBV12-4 TGTGCCAGCTTCTGGGGTTCGGATGGCTACACCTTC CASFWGSDGYTF